This note documents a single TCR beta chain sequence. Its antigen remains unknown. The method was immunoSEQ multiplex PCR; TCRdb's version includes in-frame clones alone and lacks a portion of them. The sample includes about 87,000 clones, 94% of them seen just once. Germline V gene data show CDR1 as ENHRY and CDR2 as SYGVKD. The CDR3 spans 13 residues. V dropped 9 bases and J dropped 5 bases, with 16 bases sitting between them. This specimen belongs to a study of siplizumab effects on memory and regulatory T cells. Study findings and constraints: Treg-derived clones made up an average of approximately 70% of mappable alloreactive CD4+ clones with siplizumab and 26.9% in controls.

The chain carries TRBV10-3 and TRBJ1-1; D unresolved. This clonotype originated in a human donor in good health. Sequenced material: non-Treg CD4+ T cells sorted from blood. The CDR3 sequence: CAILGGVTTEAFF. In nucleotides, the CDR3 is TGTGCCATACTCGGCGGCGTTACTACTGAAGCTTTCTTT.